This TCR beta chain was sequenced during a study of cytomegalovirus exposure and HLA in healthy donors. Study information: A subsequent analysis stated that the roughly 120 validation repertoires were run on the same platform as the 650 to 850 first-cohort repertoires.

Comments on this clone: The antigen remains undetermined.

General observations from the study: Cytomegalovirus-associated status was assigned to 150 or so TCR beta chains.

Sequencing was performed with immunoSEQ multiplex PCR; in TCRdb, only in-frame clones are kept and a portion is missing. The table includes about 240,000 clones, around 87% detected once. Among the approximately 130 subjects of the validation cohort, separate from the roughly 670-subject first cohort, were the donors. CDR1 is MDHEN, CDR2 SYDVKM, per germline. This CDR3 contains 14 residues. J gave up 12 bases and V 8 bases, and 16 bases lay outside the gene matches. The chain combines TRBV28 with TRBJ2-7; 10 nucleotides align to TRBD1. The sequence came from a woman aged 25-40 years in good health and CMV-seropositive. Sequenced input: PBMCs. Here the CDR3 reads CASHGRDRGLVGYF. The CDR3 DNA follows: TGTGCCAGCCACGGCCGGGACAGGGGACTTGTAGGGTACTTC. The whole variable domain, remainder taken from reference TRBV28 and TRBJ2-7, is DVKVTQSSRYLVKRTGEKVFLECVQDMDHENMFWYRQDPGLGLRLIYFSYDVKMKEKGDIPEGYSVSREKKERFSLILESASTNQTSMYLCASHGRDRGLVGYFGPGTRLTVT.